This T cell receptor beta chain was observed in a study of blood T cell repertoires in COVID-19. Study details: There were acute and convalescent COVID-19 samples, and they came from the United States, Italy and Spain.

Each participant's cohort was designated according to participant-reported clinical history. The germline V gene has CDR1 LGHNA and CDR2 YNFKEQ. The CDR3 extends over 15 amino acids. V dropped 6 bases and J dropped 3 bases, with 15 bases sitting between them. This clone was recorded a few times. Assay used: immunoSEQ multiplex PCR; TCRdb lists only in-frame clones, some missing. The table lists around 130,000 clones, about 88% of them singletons, with 2% to 3% in the top ten. Sequencing input: PBMCs or T cells enriched from blood (not recorded which). The chain couples TRBV4-2 to TRBJ1-3; possible D gene TRBD1, 6 bases. This receptor was identified in a man aged 40-49 years with acute COVID-19. CDR3 amino acids: CASRFDRTGGNTIYF. CDR3 bases: TGTGCCAGCAGGTTCGACAGGACTGGTGGAAACACCATATATTTT.